Sequencing of this T cell receptor beta chain was carried out in a study of beta chain features in type 1 diabetes. Findings and caveats of the study: The study found moderately but significantly shorter TCRB CDR3s in all four CD4+ subsets of Type 1 diabetes patients. Here, the possible influence of HLA type (on TCRB rearrangement) remained unresolved.

Reverse transcribing all isolated RNA meant expressed TCRB transcripts were sequenced. Naive, central memory and regulatory T cell samples averaged roughly 3.6 million reads. Generated by immunoSEQ multiplex PCR, the TCRdb table keeps only in-frame clones and is missing some. The repertoire holds around 690,000 clones, with around 11% as singletons. This clone was counted between two and nine times. No antigen is known for it. The CDR3 is 14 residues long. Per the germline V gene, CDR1 is KGHSH and CDR2 is LQKENI. V shed 3 bases, J shed 4 bases, and the junction held 3 bases outside the gene matches. In total, each donor contributed a single heparinised blood draw that averaged roughly 100 mL.

The receptor was derived from a man younger than 45 with type 1 diabetes. Sequenced sample: naive CD4+ T cells from blood. The chain links TRBV18 to TRBJ1-5; 7 nucleotides agree with TRBD1. CDR3 loop: CASSPDRANQPQHF. The CDR3 DNA is TGTGCCAGCTCACCCGACAGGGCGAATCAGCCCCAGCATTTT.